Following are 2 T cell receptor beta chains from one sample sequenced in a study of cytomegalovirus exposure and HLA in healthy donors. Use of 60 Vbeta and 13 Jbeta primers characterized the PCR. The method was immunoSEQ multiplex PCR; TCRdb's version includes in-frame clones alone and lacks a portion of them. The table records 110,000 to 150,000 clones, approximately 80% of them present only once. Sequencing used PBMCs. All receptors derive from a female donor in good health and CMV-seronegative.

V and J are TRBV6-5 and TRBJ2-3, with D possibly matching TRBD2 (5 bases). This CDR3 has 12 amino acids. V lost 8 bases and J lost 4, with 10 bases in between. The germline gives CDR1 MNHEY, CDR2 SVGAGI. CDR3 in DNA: TGTGCCAGCGGGAGATCGGCAGATACGCAGTATTTT. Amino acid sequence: CASGRSADTQYF.

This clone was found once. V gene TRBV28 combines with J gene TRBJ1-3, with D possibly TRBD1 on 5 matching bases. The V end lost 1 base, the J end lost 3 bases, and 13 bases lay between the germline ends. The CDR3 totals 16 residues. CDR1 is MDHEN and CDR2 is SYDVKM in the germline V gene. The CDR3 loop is CASSLSQAQGGNTIYF. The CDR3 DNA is TGTGCCAGCAGTTTATCCCAGGCCCAGGGTGGAAACACCATATATTTT.